This is a list of T cell receptor beta chains from one sample in a study of monozygotic twins with inflammatory bowel disease. TCRdb reprocessed the 5' RACE reads, with one entry per CDR3 protein and no DNA. The repertoire shows around 230,000 distinct CDR3 sequences; the top ten hold 1.5% to 2%. What was sequenced was blood. These receptors originate from a human donor with ulcerative colitis or Crohn's disease, or a healthy co-twin of an affected twin (not recorded which). The CDR3 runs from the conserved cysteine through the conserved F or W. Each record gives: J gene, V gene, CDR3 protein.

TRBJ1-2	TRBV15	CATSRGPTYTF
TRBJ1-2	TRBV7-9	CASSLEQATAYGYTF
TRBJ2-7	TRBV6-1	CASIDDRLAYEQYF
TRBJ2-2	TRBV3-1	CASRGYTGQPNTGELFF
TRBJ1-2	TRBV27	CASSLSRTAGGYTF
TRBJ2-1	TRBV9	CASSVDSGANNEQFF
TRBJ1-1	TRBV20-1	CSAREQTEAFF
TRBJ2-4	TRBV7-8	CASSPSRGAKNIQYF
TRBJ2-3	TRBV7-2	CASNVERLDTQYF
TRBJ1-2	TRBV7-2	CASSLGRRGFEGYTF
TRBJ1-1	TRBV9	CASSVAGAVGLRTEAFF
TRBJ2-7	TRBV12-3/TRBV12-4	CASSTRLAQSYEQYF
TRBJ1-1	TRBV20-1	CSALDDTEAFF
TRBJ2-1	TRBV7-2	CASSPLTSGAINEQFF
TRBJ2-6	TRBV18	CASLASLGSGANVLTF
TRBJ2-3	TRBV12-5	CASGFGTSDTDTQYF
TRBJ2-7	TRBV5-1	CASSSLQASYEQYF
TRBJ2-3	TRBV11-2	CASSRFSAPDTQYF
TRBJ2-3	TRBV12-3/TRBV12-4	CASSRRRTDTQYF
TRBJ1-5	TRBV10-3	CAISGVHGGEFGQPQHF
TRBJ2-1	TRBV19	CASGGWGGINEQFF
TRBJ1-5	TRBV12-3/TRBV12-4	CASSLGDKASNQPQHF
TRBJ1-4	TRBV15	CATSYFGSSNEKLFF
TRBJ1-1	TRBV25-1	CASRGAGNTEAFF
TRBJ2-1	TRBV5-1	CASSFILLAGAYNEQFF
TRBJ1-5	TRBV12-3/TRBV12-4	CASSLGRANQPQHF
TRBJ2-5	TRBV20-1	CSARGRDYQETQYF
TRBJ1-1	TRBV11-2	CASSFHTEAFF
TRBJ1-5	TRBV23-1	CASSQGQPQHF